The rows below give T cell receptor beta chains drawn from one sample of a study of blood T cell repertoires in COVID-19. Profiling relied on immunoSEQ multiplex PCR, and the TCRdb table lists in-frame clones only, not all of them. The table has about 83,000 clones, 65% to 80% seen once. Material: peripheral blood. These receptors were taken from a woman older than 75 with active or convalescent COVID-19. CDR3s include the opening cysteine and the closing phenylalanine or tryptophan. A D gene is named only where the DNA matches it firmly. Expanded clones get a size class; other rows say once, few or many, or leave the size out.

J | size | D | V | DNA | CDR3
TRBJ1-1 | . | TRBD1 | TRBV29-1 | TGCAGCGTCGGAAACAGGGGGCGGTTTGAAGCTTTCTTT | CSVGNRGRFEAFF
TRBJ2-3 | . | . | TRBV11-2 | TGTGCCAGCAGCCAATCCGGAGGTAGCGCTAGCACAGATACGCAGTATTTT | CASSQSGGSASTDTQYF
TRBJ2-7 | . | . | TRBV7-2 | TGTGCCAGCAGCCAAGCTGCCGAGCAGTACTTC | CASSQAAEQYF
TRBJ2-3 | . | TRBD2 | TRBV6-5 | TGTGCCAGCAGTCTCCGCGGGGGAACGACAGATACGCAGTATTTT | CASSLRGGTTDTQYF
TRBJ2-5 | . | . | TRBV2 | TGTGCCAGCAGTGAAACTGCCTCCCAAGAGACCCAGTACTTC | CASSETASQETQYF
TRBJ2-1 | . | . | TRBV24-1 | TGTGCCACCAGTGATCAGACAGGTGAAACCTACAATGAGCAGTTCTTC | CATSDQTGETYNEQFF
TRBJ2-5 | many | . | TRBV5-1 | TGCGCCAGCAGCTTGGACAGAATAGTTCAAGAGACCCAGTACTTC | CASSLDRIVQETQYF
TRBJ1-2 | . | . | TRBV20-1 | TGCAGTGCTATTCCCGACTATGGCTACACCTTC | CSAIPDYGYTF
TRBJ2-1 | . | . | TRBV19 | TGTGCCACCCGACAGTCTTACAATGAGCAGTTCTTC | CATRQSYNEQFF
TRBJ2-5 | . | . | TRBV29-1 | TGCAGGGTACTGTTCGGGACACCTAACTTTTTGGAGTACTTC | CRVLFGTPNFLEYF
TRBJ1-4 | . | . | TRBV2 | TGTGCCAGCATGCGGGGGGGCTTTAATGAAAAACTGTTTTTT | CASMRGGFNEKLFF
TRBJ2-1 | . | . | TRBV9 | TGTGCCAGCAGCGTAGGTGGGGGGATTTACAATGAGCAGTTCTTC | CASSVGGGIYNEQFF
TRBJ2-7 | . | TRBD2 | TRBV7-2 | TGTGCCAGCAGCTTAGGACTAGCGGGTGGCTACGAGCAGTACTTC | CASSLGLAGGYEQYF
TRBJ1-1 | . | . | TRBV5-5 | TGTGCCAGCAGCTTTTTGTCCCCAGAGAACACTGAAGCTTTCTTT | CASSFLSPENTEAFF
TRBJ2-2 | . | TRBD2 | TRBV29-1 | TGCAGCGTGACGGGACTAGCGGGAGGGACCGGGGAGCTGTTTTTT | CSVTGLAGGTGELFF
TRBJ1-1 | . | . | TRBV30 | TGTGCCTGGAGTGCCGAGGAGAACGCTGAAGCTTTCTTT | CAWSAEENAEAFF
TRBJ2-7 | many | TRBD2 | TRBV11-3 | TGTGCCAGCAGCTTAGACGCGCGGGGGGGCCTCGACGAGCAGTACTTC | CASSLDARGGLDEQYF
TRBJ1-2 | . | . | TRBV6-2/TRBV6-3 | TGTGCCAGCAGTTCCCGGGCAGGGGACACCAATGGCTACACCTTC | CASSSRAGDTNGYTF
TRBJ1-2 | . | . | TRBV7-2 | TGTGCCAGCAGCGACAGGCGGGGGGGCGCCTATGGCTACACCTTC | CASSDRRGGAYGYTF
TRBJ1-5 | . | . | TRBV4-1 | TGCGCCAGCAGCCAGGAGGACAGTGATCAGCCCCAGCATTTT | CASSQEDSDQPQHF
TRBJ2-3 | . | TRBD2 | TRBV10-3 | TGTGCCATCAGTGGGACCCACATAGCGGGGGGCACAGATACGCAGTATTTT | CAISGTHIAGGTDTQYF
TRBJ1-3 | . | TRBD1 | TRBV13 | TGTGCCAGCAGTAACCGGGACAGGGCTGGAAACACCATATATTTT | CASSNRDRAGNTIYF
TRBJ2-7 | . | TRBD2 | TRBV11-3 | TGTGCCAGCAGCTTAGCTAGCGGGGAGACCTACGAGCAGTACTTC | CASSLASGETYEQYF
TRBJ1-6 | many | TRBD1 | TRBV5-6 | TGTGCCAGCAGCCCCCTGGGGACAGAGTTCTATAATTCACCCCTCCACTTT | CASSPLGTEFYNSPLHF
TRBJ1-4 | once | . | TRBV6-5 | TGTGCCAGCAGTTACGACAGAACTAATGAAAAACTGTTTTTT | CASSYDRTNEKLFF
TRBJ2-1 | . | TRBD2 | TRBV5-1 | TGCGCCAGCAGCTTCGGGGGGGCTAGATCCTACAATGAGCAGTTCTTC | CASSFGGARSYNEQFF
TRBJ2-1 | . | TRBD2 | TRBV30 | TGTGCCTGGACGATCGGGACTAGCGGAAACAATGAGCAGTTCTTC | CAWTIGTSGNNEQFF
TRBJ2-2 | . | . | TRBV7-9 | TGTGCCAGCACCAAAGACCGGGGGGAGCTGTTTTTT | CASTKDRGELFF
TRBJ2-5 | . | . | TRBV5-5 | TGTGCCAGCAGCGCCGGGACTCTCCGAGAGACCCAGTACTTC | CASSAGTLRETQYF
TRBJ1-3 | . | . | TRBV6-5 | TGTGCCAGCAGACCCCAGGCCTCAGGAAACACCATATATTTT | CASRPQASGNTIYF
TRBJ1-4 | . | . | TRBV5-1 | TGCGCCAGCAGCTTGGACACCCCGGGTACGGCCCGCCGGTCTGAAAAACTGTTTTTT | CASSLDTPGTARRSEKLFF
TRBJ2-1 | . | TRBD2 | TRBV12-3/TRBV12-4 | TGTGCCAGCACCTCTGGGGGGGATGAGCAGTTCTTC | CASTSGGDEQFF
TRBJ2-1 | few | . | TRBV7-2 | TGTGCCAGCAGCCCAAGCTGGGGGGGCTATGAGCAGTTCTTC | CASSPSWGGYEQFF
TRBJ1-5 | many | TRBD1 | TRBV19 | TGTGCCAGTACCCTGACAGGGTTAAGTCAGCCCCAGCATTTT | CASTLTGLSQPQHF